The rows below give T cell receptor beta chains drawn from one sample of a study of Graves' ophthalmopathy and Graves' hyperthyroidism. TCRdb processed the multiplex PCR reads anew with MiXCR; each CDR3 protein has one entry. The table includes around 400,000 distinct CDR3 sequences, 15% to 20% detected once. Sequences were obtained from peripheral blood. These receptor sequences come from a woman in her late teens or twenties with Graves' ophthalmopathy. Both conserved end residues are part of each CDR3. Each record gives: J gene, V gene, D gene, clone size, CDR3 protein, CDR3 DNA. D genes are given only for firm matches. The size of a clone is reported for some rows only, either as once, few or many, or as a class for expanded clones.

>TRBJ2-7|TRBV20-1|TRBD2|many
CSARSSGRLEQYF
TGCAGTGCTAGAAGTAGCGGGAGGCTCGAGCAGTACTTC
>TRBJ1-2|TRBV2|NA|NA
CASGTLRGYGYTF
TGTGCCAGTGGGACACTTAGAGGCTATGGCTACACCTTC
>TRBJ2-7|TRBV30|TRBD2|many
CAWSASGGPYEQYF
TGTGCCTGGAGTGCCAGCGGGGGCCCCTACGAGCAGTACTTC
>TRBJ1-1|TRBV7-8|TRBD1|many
CASRFQGAVTEAFF
TGTGCCAGCAGATTCCAGGGGGCTGTGACTGAAGCTTTCTTT
>TRBJ1-2|TRBV2|TRBD1|many
CATETGAGGYTF
TGTGCCACCGAGACAGGGGCCGGTGGCTACACCTTC
>TRBJ1-1|TRBV3-1|NA|few
CASSQDRLTGGLGGAFF
TGTGCCAGCAGCCAAGATCGGCTTACTGGGGGCCTAGGAGGGGCTTTCTTT
>TRBJ1-5|TRBV2|NA|many
CASRAGNNQPQHF
TGTGCCAGCAGGGCCGGCAACAATCAGCCCCAGCATTTT
>TRBJ1-2|TRBV2|NA|many
CASSEAGVAYYGYTF
TGTGCCAGCAGTGAAGCGGGGGTCGCCTACTATGGCTACACCTTC
>TRBJ2-5|TRBV7-2|TRBD2|many
CASSFGTSGETQYF
TGTGCCAGCAGCTTCGGGACTAGCGGGGAGACCCAGTACTTC
>TRBJ2-7|TRBV18|NA|many
CASSDQGTTSYEQYF
TGTGCCAGCTCTGACCAGGGGACCACCTCCTACGAGCAGTACTTC
>TRBJ2-7|TRBV6-2/TRBV6-3|TRBD2|many
CASSRPGTSLSYEQYF
TGTGCCAGCAGTCGTCCCGGGACTAGCCTATCCTACGAGCAGTACTTC
>TRBJ1-3|TRBV29-1|NA|many
CSVQSMGNTIYF
TGCAGCGTGCAATCGATGGGAAACACCATATATTTT
>TRBJ1-2|TRBV30|TRBD1|NA
CSWSTTGGRHNYGYTF
TGTTCCTGGAGCACAACAGGGGGAAGGCATAACTATGGCTACACCTTC
>TRBJ1-6|TRBV15|NA|many
CATSGSGSPLHF
TGTGCCACCAGCGGGTCAGGATCACCCCTCCACTTT
>TRBJ1-1|TRBV6-4|NA|many
CASSPEWTANTEAFF
TGTGCCAGCAGTCCAGAATGGACAGCGAACACTGAAGCTTTCTTT
>TRBJ2-7|TRBV9|TRBD1|many
CASSATGYDEQYF
TGTGCCAGCAGCGCGACAGGGTATGACGAGCAGTACTTC
>TRBJ1-5|TRBV27|NA|many
CASSPWGYSNQPQHF
TGTGCCAGCAGCCCTTGGGGGTATAGCAATCAGCCCCAGCATTTT
>TRBJ1-2|TRBV6-1|NA|many
CASRDGQGMGYTF
TGTGCCAGCAGAGACGGCCAGGGGATGGGCTACACCTTC
>TRBJ1-2|TRBV4-3|NA|many
CASSQVAWGEEDYGYTF
TGCGCCAGCAGCCAAGTCGCGTGGGGGGAGGAGGACTATGGCTACACCTTC
>TRBJ1-1|TRBV27|TRBD1|many
CASSLSSFWTGLTEAFF
TGTGCCAGCAGTTTATCTAGCTTTTGGACAGGGCTCACTGAAGCTTTCTTT
>TRBJ2-5|TRBV28|TRBD1|NA
CASSFRDRGTGTQYF
TGTGCCAGCAGTTTTCGGGACAGGGGGACGGGGACCCAGTACTTC
>TRBJ1-5|TRBV12-3/TRBV12-4|NA|many
CASSLLRTEGRLNQPQHF
TGTGCCAGCAGTTTGTTACGAACCGAGGGACGCCTCAATCAGCCCCAGCATTTT
>TRBJ2-2|TRBV12-3/TRBV12-4|TRBD1|many
CAGGQDRELFF
TGTGCCGGGGGACAGGACCGGGAGCTGTTTTTT
>TRBJ1-1|TRBV9|NA|many
CASSVGPTLGTEAFF
TGTGCCAGCAGCGTAGGGCCGACTTTGGGCACTGAAGCTTTCTTT
>TRBJ2-7|TRBV20-1|TRBD2|many
CSASSGGPHYEQYF
TGCAGTGCTAGTTCGGGAGGGCCCCACTACGAGCAGTACTTC
>TRBJ2-2|TRBV7-3|NA|many
CASSSLSRSGELFF
TGTGCCAGCAGCTCCCTGTCACGGTCCGGGGAGCTGTTTTTT
>TRBJ1-5|TRBV5-5|NA|many
CASSLGGRRDQPQHF
TGTGCCAGCAGCTTGGGGGGGCGGCGGGATCAGCCCCAGCATTTT
>TRBJ2-7|TRBV6-5|TRBD1|many
CASSYKPGQGDNYEQYF
TGTGCCAGCAGTTATAAACCCGGACAGGGGGACAACTACGAGCAGTACTTC
>TRBJ2-5|TRBV6-5|NA|NA
CASSWAAQPQTQYF
TGTGCCAGCAGTTGGGCAGCTCAGCCCCAGACCCAGTACTTC
>TRBJ1-1|TRBV11-2|NA|many
CASRQAARGRRTEAFF
TGTGCCAGCAGACAAGCAGCCCGTGGCCGTCGCACTGAAGCTTTCTTT
>TRBJ1-1|TRBV29-1|NA|many
CSVEAVDLNTEAFF
TGCAGCGTTGAAGCCGTGGACTTGAACACTGAAGCTTTCTTT
>TRBJ1-5|TRBV12-3/TRBV12-4|TRBD1|NA
CASRDGTGRQPQHF
TGTGCCAGCAGGGATGGGACAGGGCGGCAGCCCCAGCATTTT
>TRBJ2-7|TRBV6-2/TRBV6-3|NA|many
CASSYSRTSYKQYF
TGTGCCAGCAGTTACTCAAGGACCTCCTACAAGCAGTACTTC
>TRBJ2-4|TRBV12-3/TRBV12-4|TRBD2|many
CASSASGRASDIQYF
TGTGCCAGCAGTGCTAGCGGGAGGGCCTCGGACATTCAGTACTTC
>TRBJ1-3|TRBV30|NA|many
CAWSPLRPGGGNTIYF
TGTGCCTGGAGCCCATTGAGGCCCGGAGGTGGAAACACCATATATTTT
>TRBJ1-1|TRBV20-1|NA|few
CSAKLLQEAFF
TGCAGTGCAAAGTTGTTACAGGAAGCTTTCTTT
>TRBJ1-5|TRBV12-3/TRBV12-4|TRBD1|many
CASSSGGYQPQHF
TGTGCCAGCAGTTCAGGGGGCTATCAGCCCCAGCATTTT
>TRBJ1-6|TRBV19|NA|many
CASSMPDNSPLHF
TGTGCCAGTAGTATGCCGGATAATTCACCCCTCCACTTT
>TRBJ2-2|TRBV6-2/TRBV6-3|NA|many
CASRPTSTGELFF
TGTGCCAGCAGACCTACTAGCACCGGGGAGCTGTTTTTT
>TRBJ1-6|TRBV12-3/TRBV12-4|NA|NA
CARSLRGQGSPLHF
TGTGCCCGCAGTTTACGGGGACAAGGTTCACCCCTCCACTTT
>TRBJ2-7|TRBV18|TRBD1|many
CASSPWAGGLTYEQYF
TGTGCCAGCTCACCTTGGGCAGGGGGCCTTACCTACGAGCAGTACTTC
>TRBJ2-7|TRBV20-1|NA|few
CSASPPGHGGEQYF
TGCAGTGCTAGCCCTCCGGGGCACGGCGGGGAGCAGTACTTC
>TRBJ1-1|TRBV11-2|NA|many
CASSLVWNTEAFF
TGTGCCAGCAGCTTAGTTTGGAACACTGAAGCTTTCTTT
>TRBJ2-5|TRBV24-1|NA|many
CATSAVTRDQYF
TGTGCCACCAGCGCTGTCACGAGGGACCAGTACTTC
>TRBJ1-1|TRBV30|NA|many
CAWSGESTEAFF
TGTGCCTGGAGTGGGGAGAGCACTGAAGCTTTCTTT
>TRBJ2-7|TRBV14|NA|many
CASSSPRNSYEQYF
TGTGCCAGCAGCTCCCCTAGAAACTCCTACGAGCAGTACTTC
>TRBJ2-7|TRBV6-2/TRBV6-3|TRBD1|many
CASRRQGVGAGTRPYEQYF
TGTGCCAGCAGGAGACAGGGGGTTGGGGCGGGTACCCGACCCTACGAGCAGTACTTC
>TRBJ2-2|TRBV20-1|TRBD2|NA
CSARGGGAVGRNTGELFF
TGCAGTGCTAGGGGCGGGGGGGCCGTCGGAAGGAACACCGGGGAGCTGTTTTTT
>TRBJ2-7|TRBV20-1|NA|many
CSARDLGAVGYEQYF
TGCAGTGCTAGAGATCTAGGGGCGGTAGGATACGAGCAGTACTTC
>TRBJ2-7|TRBV12-3/TRBV12-4|NA|many
CASSAPRAGAYEQYF
TGTGCCAGCAGCGCCCCCAGGGCAGGCGCCTACGAGCAGTACTTC
>TRBJ1-2|TRBV6-5|TRBD1|many
CASSYDRGNYGYTF
TGTGCCAGCAGTTACGACAGGGGGAACTATGGCTACACCTTC
>TRBJ1-5|TRBV6-1|NA|NA
CASKWGANSNQPQHF
TGTGCCAGCAAATGGGGGGCAAATAGCAATCAGCCCCAGCATTTT